This T cell receptor (beta chain) was sequenced for a study of T cell repertoires in cytomegalovirus infection. Study information: Public TCR beta signatures provided an indication of both CMV infection and a matching HLA type.

With 3 bases clipped from V and 1 base from J, the junction kept 7 bases outside the gene matches. This CDR3 is built from 16 residues. The V gene's germline CDR1 is SGHVS and CDR2 FNYEAQ. This clonotype was observed many times. The antigen is not known. TCRdb reprocessed the reads with MiXCR, giving one entry per CDR3 protein. The table shows approximately 1,000,000 distinct CDR3 sequences, with 31% occurring only once. This sequence was found in a human donor in good health (CMV status not recorded). Some clones in this sample may be carry-over from other donors' samples. The material was cultured CD8+ T cells from PBMCs, obtained from culture after CMV antigen stimulation. This chain links TRBV7-6 with TRBJ2-5; 8 bases are shared with TRBD2. CDR3 region: CASSLGQRGLQETQYF. The CDR3 region has the DNA TGTGCCAGCAGCTTGGGCCAGCGGGGGCTCCAAGAGACCCAGTACTTC.